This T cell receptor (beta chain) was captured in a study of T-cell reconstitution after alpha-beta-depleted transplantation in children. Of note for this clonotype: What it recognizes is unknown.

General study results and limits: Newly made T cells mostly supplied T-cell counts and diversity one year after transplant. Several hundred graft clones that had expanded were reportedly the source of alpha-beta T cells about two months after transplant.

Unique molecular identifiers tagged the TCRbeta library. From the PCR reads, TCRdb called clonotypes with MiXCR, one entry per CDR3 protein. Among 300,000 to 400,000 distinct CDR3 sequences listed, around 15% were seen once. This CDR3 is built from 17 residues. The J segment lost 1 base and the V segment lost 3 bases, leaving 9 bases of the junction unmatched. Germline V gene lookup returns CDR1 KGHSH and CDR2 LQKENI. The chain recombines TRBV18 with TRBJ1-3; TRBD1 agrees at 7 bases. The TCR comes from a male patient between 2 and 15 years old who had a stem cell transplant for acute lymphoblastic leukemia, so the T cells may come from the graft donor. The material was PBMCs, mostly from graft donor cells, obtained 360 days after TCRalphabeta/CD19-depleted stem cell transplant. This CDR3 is CASSPRQGWGSGNTIYF. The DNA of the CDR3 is TGTGCCAGCTCACCGCGACAGGGATGGGGTTCTGGAAACACCATATATTTT. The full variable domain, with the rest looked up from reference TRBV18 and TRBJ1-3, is NAGVMQNPRHLVRRRGQEARLRCSPMKGHSHVYWYRQLPEEGLKFMVYLQKENIIDESGMPKERFSAEFPKEGPSILRIQQVVRGDSAAYFCASSPRQGWGSGNTIYFGEGSWLTVV.